Listed below are T cell receptor beta chains from one sample, sequenced in a study of cytomegalovirus exposure and HLA in healthy donors. Produced via immunoSEQ multiplex PCR; TCRdb's table is partial and in-frame only. The sample shows about 95,000 clones, about 73% of them seen only once. The sequenced sample was PBMCs. These receptors all come from a woman aged 50 to 65 in good health and CMV-seropositive. Each CDR3 is given with its conserved first and last residue. A D gene is named only where the DNA matches it firmly. Size is stated for part of the rows, as once, few or many counts, or as a class when the clone is expanded.

v_gene	d_gene	j_gene	abundance	CDR3aa	CDR3nt
TRBV6-5	-	TRBJ2-5	-	CASSPQYMETQYF	TGTGCCAGCAGCCCGCAGTACATGGAGACCCAGTACTTC
TRBV28	-	TRBJ1-1	-	CASNPGFSGTEAFF	TGTGCCAGCAACCCGGGATTTAGTGGGACTGAAGCTTTCTTT
TRBV6-5	-	TRBJ1-4	-	CASSGPRGREEKLFF	TGTGCCAGCAGCGGGCCTCGGGGGAGGGAGGAAAAACTGTTTTTT
TRBV18	-	TRBJ1-3	-	CASSPVSVYF	TGTGCCAGCTCACCGGTTAGCGTATATTTT
TRBV10-3	-	TRBJ2-5	-	CATGTDGRRETQYF	TGTGCCACCGGCACAGACGGAAGAAGGGAGACCCAGTACTTC
TRBV6-6	-	TRBJ1-1	-	CASSPTRWATAFF	TGTGCCAGCAGCCCCACTAGGTGGGCCACGGCTTTCTTT
TRBV28	-	TRBJ1-2	-	CASSQAWRAARIHYGYTF	TGTGCCAGCAGCCAAGCTTGGAGGGCAGCCAGGATCCATTATGGCTACACCTTC
TRBV28	TRBD1	TRBJ1-3	-	CASSPRQGMGGNTIYF	TGTGCCAGCAGCCCACGACAGGGAATGGGTGGAAACACCATATATTTT
TRBV2	TRBD2	TRBJ2-5	few	CASSGAGLGSETQYF	TGTGCCAGCAGTGGGGCGGGACTAGGGTCAGAGACCCAGTACTTC
TRBV7-8	-	TRBJ2-7	few	CASSQGVQYSLWEQYF	TGTGCCAGCAGCCAAGGGGTACAGTACAGCCTATGGGAGCAGTACTTC
TRBV19	TRBD2	TRBJ2-1	-	CASEPGTSSYNEQFF	TGTGCCAGTGAGCCCGGGACTAGCTCGTACAATGAGCAGTTCTTC
TRBV28	-	TRBJ2-7	-	CASIKAGLYEQYF	TGTGCCAGCATCAAAGCGGGCCTCTACGAGCAGTACTTC
TRBV7-2	TRBD2	TRBJ2-4	-	CASSYSGSSSIQYF	TGTGCCAGCAGCTATAGCGGGAGTTCCTCCATTCAGTACTTC
TRBV6-5	-	TRBJ1-5	-	CASSSTYSNQPQHF	TGTGCCAGCAGTTCCACCTATAGCAATCAGCCCCAGCATTTT
TRBV12-5	-	TRBJ1-5	-	CASEAGPNNQPQHF	TGTGCTAGTGAAGCGGGACCGAACAATCAGCCCCAGCATTTT
TRBV19	TRBD1	TRBJ1-1	-	CASSIGGRDRGLKNTEAFF	TGTGCCAGTAGTATAGGAGGCCGGGACAGGGGGCTCAAGAACACTGAAGCTTTCTTT
TRBV28	-	TRBJ1-2	-	CASSGGDGYTF	TGTGCCAGCAGCGGCGGGGATGGCTACACCTTC
TRBV5-8	TRBD2	TRBJ2-1	few	CASSLSGRPRGSYNEQFF	TGTGCCAGCAGCTTGAGCGGGAGACCGCGCGGCTCCTACAATGAGCAGTTCTTC
TRBV6-5	-	TRBJ1-1	once	CASSRGGRTEAFF	TGTGCCAGCAGCCGGGGGGGGCGGACTGAAGCTTTCTTT
TRBV27	-	TRBJ1-5	-	CASSLSSNQPQHF	TGTGCCAGCAGTTTGAGCAGCAATCAGCCCCAGCATTTT
TRBV25-1	-	TRBJ1-6	-	CASSEWAGDGSPLHF	TGTGCCAGCAGTGAATGGGCAGGGGATGGGTCACCCCTCCACTTT
TRBV2	-	TRBJ1-1	-	CASMGGAQSVNTEAFF	TGTGCCAGCATGGGGGGGGCCCAATCGGTGAACACTGAAGCTTTCTTT
TRBV7-6	TRBD2	TRBJ2-1	-	CASSPRTSGMRFNEQFF	TGTGCCAGCAGCCCACGGACTAGCGGGATGCGTTTCAATGAGCAGTTCTTC
TRBV13	-	TRBJ2-7	-	CASSSDGVYEQYF	TGTGCCAGCAGCTCAGACGGGGTCTACGAGCAGTACTTC
TRBV28	-	TRBJ2-3	once	CASSSGPGSTDTQYF	TGTGCCAGCAGCTCTGGACCGGGGAGCACAGATACGCAGTATTTT
TRBV11-2	TRBD2	TRBJ2-7	-	CASSFLQGTGLAGAYEQYF	TGTGCCAGCAGCTTTCTCCAGGGGACCGGACTAGCGGGAGCCTACGAGCAGTACTTC
TRBV29-1	-	TRBJ2-7	-	CSVTTTSSSYEQYF	TGCAGCGTTACGACTACCTCAAGCTCCTACGAGCAGTACTTC
TRBV7-2	-	TRBJ2-2	-	CASGGGVTGELFF	TGTGCCAGCGGAGGAGGGGTCACCGGGGAGCTGTTTTTT
TRBV1	-	TRBJ2-3	-	CTSSQDGTGVVDTQYF	TGCACCAGCAGCCAAGATGGGACGGGAGTGGTGGATACGCAGTATTTT
TRBV7-9	TRBD2	TRBJ2-1	-	CASRQTSGRGNEQFF	TGTGCCAGCAGGCAAACTAGCGGGAGGGGGAATGAGCAGTTCTTC
TRBV2	-	TRBJ2-7	-	CANSPTAPYEQYF	TGTGCCAACTCTCCGACAGCTCCCTACGAGCAGTACTTC
TRBV7-3	TRBD1	TRBJ2-1	-	CASSQDRGREQFF	TGTGCCAGCAGCCAAGACAGGGGGCGTGAGCAGTTCTTC
TRBV19	-	TRBJ2-1	few	CASSPMPGGQFF	TGTGCCAGTAGTCCTATGCCCGGGGGGCAGTTCTTC
TRBV19	TRBD1	TRBJ1-5	-	CASSTKPPQGAWQPQHF	TGTGCCAGTAGTACAAAACCGCCCCAGGGGGCATGGCAGCCCCAGCATTTT
TRBV9	TRBD2	TRBJ2-5	-	CASSVAGGGKTQYF	TGTGCCAGCAGCGTGGCGGGGGGTGGGAAGACCCAGTACTTC
TRBV4-3	-	TRBJ2-7	-	CASSQDFARLDEQYF	TGCGCCAGCAGCCAAGACTTTGCCCGGTTAGACGAGCAGTACTTC
TRBV5-5	-	TRBJ2-3	-	CASSFLVDTDTQYF	TGTGCCAGCAGCTTCTTGGTAGACACAGATACGCAGTATTTT
TRBV10-3	-	TRBJ1-5	-	CAISERGGRQPQHF	TGTGCCATCAGTGAGAGGGGGGGACGCCAGCCCCAGCATTTT
TRBV2	-	TRBJ1-1	few	CASSERTTFF	TGTGCCAGCAGTGAACGGACTACTTTCTTT
TRBV10-1	TRBD2	TRBJ2-1	-	CASSRLAGPETYNEQFF	TGCGCCAGCAGTAGACTAGCGGGACCTGAGACCTACAATGAGCAGTTCTTC
TRBV27	-	TRBJ2-1	-	CASSPDRFYNEQFF	TGTGCCAGCAGTCCCGACAGATTCTACAATGAGCAGTTCTTC
TRBV7-8	-	TRBJ1-2	-	CASSLSGLVRNGYTF	TGTGCCAGCAGCTTAAGTGGACTGGTGAGGAATGGCTACACCTTC
TRBV7-9	TRBD1	TRBJ1-2	-	CASSLAVGTGAHSEGYTF	TGTGCCAGCAGCTTAGCCGTTGGGACAGGGGCTCATAGTGAAGGCTACACCTTC
TRBV5-1	TRBD2	TRBJ2-7	-	CASSPAGTSSGEQYF	TGCGCCAGCAGCCCGGCGGGGACTAGTTCAGGCGAGCAGTACTTC
TRBV6-5	-	TRBJ1-1	few	CASSQGRTANTEAFF	TGTGCCAGCAGCCAAGGAAGGACAGCTAACACTGAAGCTTTCTTT
TRBV5-4	-	TRBJ2-1	few	CASSLRVLSNEQFF	TGTGCCAGCAGCCTCCGGGTCCTCAGCAATGAGCAGTTCTTC